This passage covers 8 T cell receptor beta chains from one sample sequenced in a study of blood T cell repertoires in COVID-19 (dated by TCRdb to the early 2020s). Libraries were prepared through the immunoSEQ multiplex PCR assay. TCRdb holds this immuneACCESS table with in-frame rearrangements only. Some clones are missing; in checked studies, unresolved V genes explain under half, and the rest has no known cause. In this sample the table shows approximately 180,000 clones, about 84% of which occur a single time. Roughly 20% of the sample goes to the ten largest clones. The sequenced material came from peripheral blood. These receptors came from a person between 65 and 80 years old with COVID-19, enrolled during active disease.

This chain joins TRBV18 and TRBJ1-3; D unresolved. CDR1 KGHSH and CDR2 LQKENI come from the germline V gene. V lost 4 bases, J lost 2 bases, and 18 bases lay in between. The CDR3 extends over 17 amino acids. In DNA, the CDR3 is TGTGCCAGCTCACTGACCGGACTTACTTCCACTGGAAACACCATATATTTT. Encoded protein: CASSLTGLTSTGNTIYF. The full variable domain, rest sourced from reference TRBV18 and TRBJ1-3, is NAGVMQNPRHLVRRRGQEARLRCSPMKGHSHVYWYRQLPEEGLKFMVYLQKENIIDESGMPKERFSAEFPKEGPSILRIQQVVRGDSAAYFCASSLTGLTSTGNTIYFGEGSWLTVV.

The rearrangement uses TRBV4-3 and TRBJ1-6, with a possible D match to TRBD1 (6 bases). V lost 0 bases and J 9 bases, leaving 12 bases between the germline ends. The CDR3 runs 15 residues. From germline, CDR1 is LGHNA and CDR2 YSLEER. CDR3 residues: CASSQDYRAGSPLHF. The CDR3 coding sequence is TGCGCCAGCAGCCAAGATTACAGGGCGGGTTCACCCCTCCACTTT.

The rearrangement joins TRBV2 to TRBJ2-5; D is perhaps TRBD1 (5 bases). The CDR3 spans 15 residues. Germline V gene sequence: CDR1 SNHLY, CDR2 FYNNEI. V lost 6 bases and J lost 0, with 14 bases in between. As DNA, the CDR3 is TGTGCCAGCAGAGCGAGACAGACCTACCAAGAGACCCAGTACTTC. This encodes CASRARQTYQETQYF.

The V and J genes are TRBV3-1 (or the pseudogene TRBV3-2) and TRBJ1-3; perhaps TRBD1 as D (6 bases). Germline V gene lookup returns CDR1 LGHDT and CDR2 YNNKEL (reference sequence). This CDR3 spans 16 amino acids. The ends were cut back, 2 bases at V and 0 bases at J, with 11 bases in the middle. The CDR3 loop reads CASSQQQGTSGNTIYF. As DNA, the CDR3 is TGTGCCAGCAGCCAACAACAGGGTACCTCTGGAAACACCATATATTTT.

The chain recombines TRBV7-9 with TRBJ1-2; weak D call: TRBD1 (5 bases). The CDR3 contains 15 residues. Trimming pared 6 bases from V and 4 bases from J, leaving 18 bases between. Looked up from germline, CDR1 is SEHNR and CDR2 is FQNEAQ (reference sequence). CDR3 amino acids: CASSIGQGQGYGYTF. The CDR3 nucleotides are TGTGCCAGCAGTATCGGGCAGGGCCAAGGCTATGGCTACACCTTC.

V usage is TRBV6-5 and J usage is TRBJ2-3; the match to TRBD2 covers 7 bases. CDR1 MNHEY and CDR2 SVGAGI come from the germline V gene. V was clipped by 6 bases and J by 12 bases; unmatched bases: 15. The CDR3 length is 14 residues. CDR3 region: CASSLPSGGSSQYF. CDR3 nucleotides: TGTGCCAGCAGCCTGCCCTCGGGGGGAAGCTCACAGTATTTT.

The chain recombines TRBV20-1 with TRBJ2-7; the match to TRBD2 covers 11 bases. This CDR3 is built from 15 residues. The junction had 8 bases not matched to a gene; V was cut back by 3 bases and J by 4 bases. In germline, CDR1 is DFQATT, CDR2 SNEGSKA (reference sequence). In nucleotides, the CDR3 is TGCAGTGCTAGTCGGTCGACTAGCGGGATTTACGAGCAGTACTTC. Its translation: CSASRSTSGIYEQYF.

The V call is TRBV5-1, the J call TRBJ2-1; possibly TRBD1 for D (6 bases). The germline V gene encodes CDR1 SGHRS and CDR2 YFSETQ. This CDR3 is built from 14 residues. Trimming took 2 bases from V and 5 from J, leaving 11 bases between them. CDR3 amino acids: CASSFRDNHNEQFF. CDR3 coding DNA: TGCGCCAGCAGCTTCCGGGACAACCACAATGAGCAGTTCTTC.